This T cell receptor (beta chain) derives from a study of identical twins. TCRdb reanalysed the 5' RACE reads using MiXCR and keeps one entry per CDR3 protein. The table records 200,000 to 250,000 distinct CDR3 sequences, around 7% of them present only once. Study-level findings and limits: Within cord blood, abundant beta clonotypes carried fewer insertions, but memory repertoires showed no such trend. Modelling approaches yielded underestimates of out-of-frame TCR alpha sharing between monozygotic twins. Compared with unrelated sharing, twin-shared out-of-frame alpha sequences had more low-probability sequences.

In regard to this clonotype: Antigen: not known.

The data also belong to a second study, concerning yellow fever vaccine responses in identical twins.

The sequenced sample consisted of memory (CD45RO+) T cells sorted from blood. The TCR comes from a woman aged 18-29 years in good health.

The CDR3 region has the DNA TGTGCCACCAGTGATTTAGGAGTTGAGGGGTCAGAGACCCAGTACTTC. Protein product: CATSDLGVEGSETQYF. The genes are TRBV24-1 and TRBJ2-5; D assignment may be TRBD1 or TRBD2 (5 bases each). The V gene's germline CDR1 is KGHDR and CDR2 SFDVKD. CDR3 length: 16 residues. Trimming removed 1 base from V and 4 bases from J, with 15 bases in between.